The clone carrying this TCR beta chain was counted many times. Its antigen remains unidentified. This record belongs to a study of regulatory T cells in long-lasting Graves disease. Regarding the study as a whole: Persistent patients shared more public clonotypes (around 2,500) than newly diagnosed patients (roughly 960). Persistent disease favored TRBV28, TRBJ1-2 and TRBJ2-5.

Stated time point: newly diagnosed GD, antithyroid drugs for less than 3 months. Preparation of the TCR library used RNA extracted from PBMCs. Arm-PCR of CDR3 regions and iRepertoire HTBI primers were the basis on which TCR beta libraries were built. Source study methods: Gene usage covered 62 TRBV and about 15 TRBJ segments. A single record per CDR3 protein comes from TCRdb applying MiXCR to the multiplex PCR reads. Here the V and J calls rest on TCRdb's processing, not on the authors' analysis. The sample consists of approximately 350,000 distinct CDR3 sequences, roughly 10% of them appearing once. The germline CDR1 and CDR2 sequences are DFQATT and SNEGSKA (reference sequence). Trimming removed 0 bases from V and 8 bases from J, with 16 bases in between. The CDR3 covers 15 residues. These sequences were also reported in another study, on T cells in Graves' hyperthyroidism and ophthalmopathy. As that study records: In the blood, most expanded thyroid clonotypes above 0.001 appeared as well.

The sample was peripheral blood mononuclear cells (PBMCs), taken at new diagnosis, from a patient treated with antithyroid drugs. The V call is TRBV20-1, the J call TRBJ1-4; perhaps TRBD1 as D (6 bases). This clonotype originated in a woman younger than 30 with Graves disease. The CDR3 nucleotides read TGCAGTGCTAGAGATAACAGGGCGGGGAGCGAAAAACTGTTTTTT. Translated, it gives CSARDNRAGSEKLFF.